The 3 T cell receptor beta chains below all came from one sample that was sequenced in a study of cytomegalovirus exposure and HLA in healthy donors. This PCR relied on a set of 60 Vbeta primers and 13 Jbeta primers. Sequencing was performed with immunoSEQ multiplex PCR; in TCRdb, only in-frame clones are kept and a portion is missing. Of 130,000 to 150,000 clones listed, about 70% were seen once; the top ten hold about 4.5%. Material: PBMCs. These receptors all stem from a man in his 60s in good health and CMV-seronegative.

This clone is a singleton in its sample. The genes are TRBV18 and TRBJ1-5; D ambiguous. V dropped 4 bases and J dropped 2 bases, with 24 bases sitting between them. Germline loops: CDR1 KGHSH, CDR2 LQKENI. This CDR3 has 19 amino acids. This CDR3 is CASSLQSVQFLAGNQPQHF. The CDR3 DNA reads TGTGCCAGCTCACTCCAGTCTGTGCAGTTCCTGGCGGGCAATCAGCCCCAGCATTTT.

CDR3 nucleotides: TGTGCCAGCAGTTACTCAGACGCCAGGTTAAACAATGAGCAGTTCTTC. This translates into CASSYSDARLNNEQFF. The chain carries TRBV6-6 and TRBJ2-1; D unresolved. The length of the CDR3 is 16 residues. Germline loops: CDR1 MNHNY, CDR2 SVGAGI (reference sequence). The V end lost 0 bases, the J end lost 5 bases, and 14 bases lay between the germline ends.

The chain recombines TRBV9 with TRBJ2-5, with 9 nucleotides matching TRBD1. The CDR3 length is 15 residues. Germline V lookup: CDR1 SGDLS, CDR2 YYNGEE. J gave up 3 bases and V 0 bases, and 3 bases lay outside the gene matches. CDR3 sequence (DNA): TGTGCCAGCAGCGTAGGAAGGGACAGGGAAGAGACCCAGTACTTC. This sequence encodes CASSVGRDREETQYF.